This T cell receptor beta chain was captured in a study of blood T cell repertoires in COVID-19. Overall study context: Sites across the United States, Italy and Spain contributed samples from acute and convalescent COVID-19. The cDNA or gDNA used as material had been derived from T cells, B-cell-depleted T cells, or PBMCs.

J was trimmed by 5 bases and V by 6 bases; bases with no gene match: 10. The V gene's germline CDR1 is ENHRY and CDR2 SYGVKD. This CDR3 contains 16 residues. Original methodology: Reference gene primer amplification gave estimated nucleated cell counts. Assay: immunoSEQ multiplex PCR; the TCRdb copy retains only in-frame clones and omits some. D and trimming were read from the DNA, whereas the V and J calls and clone size are those reported in that table. The data contain 90,000 to 100,000 clones, roughly 80% of them singletons. Sequenced sample: peripheral blood. The chain joins TRBV10-3 to TRBJ2-2; TRBD1 matches at 9 bases. The clonotype originates from a woman older than 75 with acute or convalescent COVID-19. This chain's CDR3 is CAISVNPGQGTGELFF. The CDR3, as DNA: TGTGCCATCAGCGTCAACCCGGGACAGGGAACCGGGGAGCTGTTTTTT.